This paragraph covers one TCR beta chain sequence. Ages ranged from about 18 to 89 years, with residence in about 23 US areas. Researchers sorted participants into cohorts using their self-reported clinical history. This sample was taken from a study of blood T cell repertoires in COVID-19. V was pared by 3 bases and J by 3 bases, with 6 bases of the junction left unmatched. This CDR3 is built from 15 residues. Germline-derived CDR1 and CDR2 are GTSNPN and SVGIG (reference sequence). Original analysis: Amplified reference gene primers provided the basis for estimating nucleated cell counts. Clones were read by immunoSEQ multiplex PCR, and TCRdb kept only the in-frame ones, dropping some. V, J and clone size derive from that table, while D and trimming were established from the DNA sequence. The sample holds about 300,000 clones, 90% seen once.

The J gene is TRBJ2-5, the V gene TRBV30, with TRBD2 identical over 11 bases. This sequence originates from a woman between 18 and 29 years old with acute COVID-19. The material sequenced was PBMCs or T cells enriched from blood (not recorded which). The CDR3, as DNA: TGTGCCTGGAGCCGGAAACTAGCGGGAGAAGAGACCCAGTACTTC. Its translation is CAWSRKLAGEETQYF.